Below are 23 T cell receptor beta chains sequenced from a single sample in a study of blood T cells in healthy people across ages (dated by TCRdb to between 2014 and 2017). Libraries came from 5' RACE. Instrument used: Illumina HiSeq 2500. A second PCR of roughly 7 to 11 cycles was performed with a sample-barcoded 5' primer and a J-beta primer mix. TCRdb reanalyzed the raw reads on its own, using fastp at Q25 for trimming and MiXCR for clone calling, and kept in-frame beta chains. A single entry per CDR3 protein holds the most common genes and DNA from its merged rows. Counted in this sample were some 800,000 distinct CDR3 sequences; approximately 25% of them appeared once. Under 4.5% of the sample comes from the top ten. The same sample was also studied in work on T cells of mothers and their children.

Sequencing used blood. The receptors originated from a boy younger than 18 in good health.

In its sample, this clonotype was seen a few times. The chain carries TRBV6-2 or TRBV6-3 and TRBJ2-7; no clear D. From germline, CDR1 is MNHEY and CDR2 SVGEGT. The CDR3 is made up of 13 amino acids. Deletions cut 8 bases from V and 0 bases from J, with 11 bases between. CDR3 in DNA: TGTGCCAGCCTTGACGCGAGCTCCTACGAGCAGTACTTC. Translating gives CASLDASSYEQYF.

This clonotype came up a few times. The chain uses TRBV29-1 and TRBJ2-5, with TRBD1 identical over 8 bases. Germline CDR1 reads SQVTM; CDR2 reads ANQGSEA. There are 13 residues in the CDR3. After removal of 1 base from V and 4 bases from J, the junction contained 2 bases not matched to a gene. CDR3 amino acids: CSVEAQGGETQYF. Written as DNA, the CDR3 is TGCAGCGTTGAAGCACAGGGGGGAGAGACCCAGTACTTC.

V is TRBV27 and J is TRBJ2-5; 11 bases fit TRBD1. The end of the DNA aligns better with TRBJ2-7, so the J call may be wrong. The germline CDR1 and CDR2 sequences are MNHEY and SMNVEV (reference sequence). This CDR3 is built from 17 residues. The CDR3 loop is CASSISTPGTGGYEQYF. Here the CDR3 DNA reads TGTGCCAGCAGTATCTCCACTCCCGGGACAGGGGGCTACGAGCAGTACTTC.

The gene calls are TRBV12-3 or TRBV12-4 and TRBJ1-3; 7 positions agree with TRBD1. J gave up 4 bases and V 4 bases, and 7 bases lay outside the gene matches. The CDR3 sequence is 15 residues long. The CDR3 nucleotides read TGTGCCAGCAGTTCCTCCGGGACAGCAGGAAACACCATATATTTT. This sequence encodes CASSSSGTAGNTIYF.

The chain links TRBV15 to TRBJ2-5; D tentatively reads TRBD1 or TRBD2 (5 bases each). Trimming stripped 6 bases from V and 4 bases from J, with 12 bases between. This CDR3 has 13 amino acids. CDR1 and CDR2 from the germline V gene are LNHNV and YYDKDF (reference sequence). The CDR3 protein is CATSADGGETQYF. CDR3 DNA: TGTGCCACCAGTGCCGATGGGGGAGAGACCCAGTACTTC.

This sequence joins TRBV15 and TRBJ1-4; unclear D gene. This CDR3 spans 17 amino acids. V was trimmed by 0 bases and J by 8 bases, leaving 19 bases between them. CDR1 is LNHNV and CDR2 is YYDKDF in the germline V gene (reference sequence). This CDR3 reads CATSRESPRELREKLFF. The CDR3, as DNA: TGTGCCACCAGCAGAGAATCCCCGAGGGAGTTAAGGGAAAAACTGTTTTTT. The full variable domain, in which reference TRBV15 and TRBJ1-4 provide the parts outside the CDR3, is DAMVIQNPRYQVTQFGKPVTLSCSQTLNHNVMYWYQQKSSQAPKLLFHYYDKDFNNEADTPDNFQSRRPNTSFCFLDIRSPGLGDTAMYLCATSRESPRELREKLFFGSGTQLSVL.

The chain employs TRBV5-1 and TRBJ1-2, with TRBD1 identical over 7 bases. Germline-derived CDR1 and CDR2 are SGHRS and YFSETQ. Trimming removed 3 bases from V and 6 bases from J; junction bases left unmatched: 5. This CDR3 spans 13 amino acids. The CDR3 is CASSSTGLDGYTF. CDR3 coding DNA: TGCGCCAGCAGCTCGACAGGGTTGGATGGCTACACCTTC.

This sequence joins TRBV7-3 and TRBJ1-1; D is uncertain. Germline V gene data show CDR1 as SGHTA and CDR2 as FQGTGA. Trimming pared 1 base from V and 0 bases from J, leaving 12 bases between. This CDR3 contains 16 residues. The CDR3 loop reads CASSLSPRQLNTEAFF. The CDR3 DNA follows: TGTGCCAGCAGCTTAAGCCCTCGTCAATTGAACACTGAAGCTTTCTTT.

The chain recombines TRBV4-1 with TRBJ2-1; D gene ambiguous. From germline, CDR1 is MGHRA and CDR2 YSYEKL. The CDR3 length is 11 residues. V was shortened by 2 bases and J by 15 bases, with 11 bases between the two germline ends. The CDR3 nucleotides are TGCGCCAGCAGCCAATCCGTCCAGACGTTCTTC. This gives the protein CASSQSVQTFF.

This clonotype was seen a handful of times. The chain links TRBV29-1 to TRBJ1-2, with TRBD1 identical over 8 bases. Germline values: CDR1 SQVTM, CDR2 ANQGSEA. The ends lost 7 bases at V and 4 bases at J; junction bases unmatched: 5. This CDR3 has 12 amino acids. This CDR3 reads CSAGDRTYGYTF. The CDR3 DNA reads TGCAGCGCTGGGGACAGGACCTATGGCTACACCTTC.

This clonotype has only a few counts. The rearrangement links TRBV6-2 or TRBV6-3 to TRBJ2-7, with 10 bases lining up with TRBD1. The germline V gene has CDR1 MNHEY and CDR2 SVGEGT. The CDR3 length is 15 residues. The V segment lost 6 bases and the J segment 4 bases; nucleotides outside the gene matches: 9. This CDR3 reads CASSLDRGRRYEQYF. Here the CDR3 DNA reads TGTGCCAGCAGCCTCGACAGGGGGCGAAGATACGAGCAGTACTTC.

The rearrangement uses TRBV4-1 and TRBJ2-5; D unclear. Near its end, the DNA agrees better with TRBJ2-7, so the J call may be wrong. Germline assignment: CDR1 MGHRA and CDR2 YSYEKL. The CDR3 loop spans 13 amino acids. CDR3 in amino acids: CASSQFEVYEQYF. CDR3 coding DNA: TGCGCCAGCAGCCAATTCGAGGTCTACGAGCAGTACTTC.

There are a few counts of this clonotype. The chain has TRBV6-5 and TRBJ2-3; 7 nucleotides match TRBD2. The CDR3 sequence is 16 residues long. V shed 5 bases, J shed 1 base, and the junction held 9 bases outside the gene matches. Germline V gene data show CDR1 as MNHEY and CDR2 as SVGAGI. DNA for the CDR3: TGTGCCAGCAGTGTGGCGGGAGCCTTTGGCACAGATACGCAGTATTTT. Its protein is CASSVAGAFGTDTQYF.

The gene calls are TRBV20-1 and TRBJ1-2; D unclear. Germline CDR1 reads DFQATT; CDR2 reads SNEGSKA (reference sequence). V was cut by 0 bases and J by 4 bases, with 15 bases left in between. CDR3 size: 15 residues. CDR3 coding DNA: TGCAGTGCTAGAGATTTTCCCCGGTCGGGCTATGGCTACACCTTC. Its protein product is CSARDFPRSGYGYTF.

V is TRBV7-2 and J is TRBJ2-5; TRBD1 aligns across 8 bases. The germline CDR1 and CDR2 sequences are SGHTA and FQGNSA. V shed 5 bases, J shed 5 bases, and the junction held 10 bases outside the gene matches. The CDR3 loop spans 15 amino acids. The CDR3 DNA reads TGTGCCAGCAGCCCCCCTGGACAGGGTCGGGAGACCCAGTACTTC. The encoded protein is CASSPPGQGRETQYF. Combining the CDR3 with reference TRBV7-2 and TRBJ2-5 gives the whole variable domain GAGVSQSPSNKVTEKGKDVELRCDPISGHTALYWYRQSLGQGLEFLIYFQGNSAPDKSGLPSDRFSAERTGGSVSTLTIQRTQQEDSAVYLCASSPPGQGRETQYFGPGTRLLVL.

The chain recombines TRBV27 with TRBJ2-5; possible D gene TRBD2, 6 bases. The CDR3 runs to 15 residues. V was shortened by 2 bases and J by 5 bases, with 15 bases between the two germline ends. Germline CDR1 and CDR2: MNHEY and SMNVEV (reference sequence). CDR3 nucleotides: TGTGCCAGCAGTTTAGGGCAGGGAGGCTTGGAGACCCAGTACTTC. This encodes CASSLGQGGLETQYF.

This clonotype occurred many times. The CDR3 sequence: CATNPTGPFYNEQFF. DNA of the CDR3: TGTGCCACCAATCCAACAGGACCCTTCTACAATGAGCAGTTCTTC. The chain recombines TRBV15 with TRBJ2-1; TRBD1 might be the D (5 bases). The CDR3 totals 15 residues. V gave up 7 bases and J gave up 3 bases, with 16 bases separating them. Germline V CDR1 and CDR2: LNHNV, YYDKDF (reference sequence).

The chain carries TRBV4-1 and TRBJ1-3; D gene ambiguous. CDR1 is MGHRA and CDR2 is YSYEKL in the germline V gene. Trimming removed 4 bases from V and 0 bases from J, with 13 bases in between. This CDR3 is built from 16 residues. The CDR3 region has the DNA TGCGCCAGCAGCCGACGGTCCAGTTCCTCTGGAAACACCATATATTTT. Protein product: CASSRRSSSSGNTIYF.

The J gene is TRBJ2-3, the V gene TRBV7-2; TRBD1 matches at 7 bases. The CDR3 is 15 amino acids. CDR1 is SGHTA and CDR2 is FQGNSA in the germline V gene. Losses at the gene ends were 5 bases for V and 2 bases for J; bases not matched to a gene: 7. The CDR3 nucleotides read TGTGCCAGCAGCGCGACAGGGTTGAACACAGATACGCAGTATTTT. This codes for CASSATGLNTDTQYF.

The chain combines TRBV20-1 with TRBJ2-7; TRBD1 might be the D (6 bases). The V gene lost 0 bases and the J gene lost 2 bases, with 11 bases spanning the gap. In germline, CDR1 is DFQATT, CDR2 SNEGSKA (reference sequence). This CDR3 is 14 amino acids long. The CDR3 region has the DNA TGCAGTGCTAGAGACCCACAGGGCGCCTACGAGCAGTACTTC. This sequence encodes CSARDPQGAYEQYF.

The rearrangement joins TRBV27 to TRBJ2-7; possible D gene TRBD2, 6 bases. Germline loops: CDR1 MNHEY, CDR2 SMNVEV (reference sequence). V was clipped by 2 bases and J by 4 bases, with 12 bases between them. This CDR3 has 14 residues. CDR3 in amino acids: CASSLAGSHYEQYF. The CDR3 bases are TGTGCCAGCAGTTTAGCGGGATCGCATTACGAGCAGTACTTC.

This clonotype was seen repeatedly, ten times or more. This sequence joins TRBV12-3 or TRBV12-4 and TRBJ2-5; D gene unclear. This CDR3 has 13 amino acids. V was shortened by 4 bases and J by 4 bases, with 10 bases between the two germline ends. This CDR3 is CASSSRARETQYF. The CDR3 DNA is TGTGCCAGCAGTTCCCGGGCCAGAGAGACCCAGTACTTC.

This sequence joins TRBV20-1 and TRBJ2-7; weak D call: TRBD1 (5 bases). The ends were cut back, 5 bases at V and 2 bases at J, with 13 bases in the middle. This CDR3 has 13 amino acids. Germline CDR1 is DFQATT and CDR2 is SNEGSKA (reference sequence). The CDR3 loop reads CSADLRQTYEQYF. DNA of the CDR3: TGCAGTGCTGACCTCAGACAGACCTACGAGCAGTACTTC.